The rows below give T cell receptor beta chains drawn from one sample of a study of blood T cell repertoires in COVID-19. Assay: immunoSEQ multiplex PCR; the TCRdb copy retains only in-frame clones and omits some. The sample carries about 210,000 clones, almost 90% recorded once. The material sequenced was peripheral blood. The source is a man aged 18 to 29 with active or convalescent COVID-19. The CDR3 runs from the conserved cysteine through the conserved F or W. A D gene is named only where the DNA matches it firmly. Clone sizes are given selectively: once, few, many, or a class where the clone is expanded.

CDR3 protein: CASSDSGTPSVAQYF
CDR3 DNA: TGTGCCAGCAGTGATAGCGGGACACCGAGTGTGGCCCAGTACTTC
CDR3 length: 15
J gene: TRBJ2-5
clone size: few
V gene: TRBV6-1
D gene: TRBD2

CDR3 protein: CASGANQPQHF
CDR3 DNA: TGTGCCAGCGGAGCGAATCAGCCCCAGCATTTT
CDR3 length: 11
J gene: TRBJ1-5
clone size: .
V gene: TRBV27
D gene: .

CDR3 protein: CASSLGLQGYEQYF
CDR3 DNA: TGTGCCAGCAGCTTAGGCCTCCAGGGCTACGAGCAGTACTTC
CDR3 length: 14
J gene: TRBJ2-7
clone size: once
V gene: TRBV13
D gene: .

CDR3 protein: CATSRDRGAGTQYF
CDR3 DNA: TGTGCCACCAGCAGAGATCGAGGAGCCGGTACGCAGTATTTT
CDR3 length: 14
J gene: TRBJ2-3
clone size: once
V gene: TRBV15
D gene: .

CDR3 protein: CASSFRPSGSDTQYF
CDR3 DNA: TGTGCCAGCAGTTTTCGGCCTAGCGGGAGTGATACGCAGTATTTT
CDR3 length: 15
J gene: TRBJ2-3
clone size: .
V gene: TRBV27
D gene: TRBD2

CDR3 protein: CASSPNRAGVWPNEKLFF
CDR3 DNA: TGTGCCAGCAGCCCCAACCGTGCGGGAGTGTGGCCTAATGAAAAACTGTTTTTT
CDR3 length: 18
J gene: TRBJ1-4
clone size: .
V gene: TRBV7-9
D gene: .

CDR3 protein: CASSPGTSGRDEQFF
CDR3 DNA: TGTGCCAGCAGCCCCGGGACTAGCGGGAGGGATGAGCAGTTCTTC
CDR3 length: 15
J gene: TRBJ2-1
clone size: .
V gene: TRBV11-3
D gene: TRBD2

CDR3 protein: CSEQTSGSSRDTQYF
CDR3 DNA: TGCAGCGAGCAGACTAGCGGGAGTTCAAGAGATACGCAGTATTTT
CDR3 length: 15
J gene: TRBJ2-3
clone size: .
V gene: TRBV29-1
D gene: TRBD2

CDR3 protein: CASRRGAEPAGTQYF
CDR3 DNA: TGTGCCAGCAGAAGGGGCGCCGAACCCGCAGGGACCCAGTACTTC
CDR3 length: 15
J gene: TRBJ2-5
clone size: .
V gene: TRBV27
D gene: .

CDR3 protein: CASSVQTRGYQPQHF
CDR3 DNA: TGTGCCAGTAGTGTTCAGACCCGGGGATATCAGCCCCAGCATTTT
CDR3 length: 15
J gene: TRBJ1-5
clone size: .
V gene: TRBV19
D gene: .

CDR3 protein: CASSGTGTSTDTQYF
CDR3 DNA: TGTGCCAGTAGTGGGACAGGCACTAGCACAGATACGCAGTATTTT
CDR3 length: 15
J gene: TRBJ2-3
clone size: .
V gene: TRBV19
D gene: TRBD1

CDR3 protein: CASVVAGASGNTIYF
CDR3 DNA: TGTGCCAGCGTTGTTGCCGGAGCCTCTGGAAACACCATATATTTT
CDR3 length: 15
J gene: TRBJ1-3
clone size: once
V gene: TRBV28
D gene: .

CDR3 protein: CASSSTQGMGEQYF
CDR3 DNA: TGTGCCAGCAGCTCAACTCAGGGTATGGGCGAGCAGTACTTC
CDR3 length: 14
J gene: TRBJ2-7
clone size: .
V gene: TRBV11-2
D gene: .

CDR3 protein: CATLTGVDGYTF
CDR3 DNA: TGTGCCACCCTGACAGGGGTTGATGGCTACACCTTC
CDR3 length: 12
J gene: TRBJ1-2
clone size: .
V gene: TRBV28
D gene: TRBD1

CDR3 protein: CASTPPGTETQYF
CDR3 DNA: TGTGCCAGCACCCCCCCAGGAACGGAGACCCAGTACTTC
CDR3 length: 13
J gene: TRBJ2-5
clone size: .
V gene: TRBV28
D gene: .

CDR3 protein: CSVSRGHGNTIYF
CDR3 DNA: TGCAGCGTCTCCAGGGGGCACGGAAACACCATATATTTT
CDR3 length: 13
J gene: TRBJ1-3
clone size: .
V gene: TRBV29-1
D gene: TRBD1

CDR3 protein: CASSESGGTVTLDAFF
CDR3 DNA: TGCGCCAGCAGTGAGTCAGGGGGGACAGTAACCCTCGACGCTTTCTTT
CDR3 length: 16
J gene: TRBJ1-1
clone size: .
V gene: TRBV10-2
D gene: TRBD1

CDR3 protein: CATKAGRRGTDTQYF
CDR3 DNA: TGTGCCACCAAAGCTGGCCGACGGGGGACAGATACGCAGTATTTT
CDR3 length: 15
J gene: TRBJ2-3
clone size: .
V gene: TRBV15
D gene: .

CDR3 protein: CASKKLQGFMNTEAFF
CDR3 DNA: TGTGCCAGCAAGAAGTTACAGGGTTTTATGAACACTGAAGCTTTCTTT
CDR3 length: 16
J gene: TRBJ1-1
clone size: .
V gene: TRBV27
D gene: .

CDR3 protein: CASSSSGRPRQDEQFF
CDR3 DNA: TGTGCCAGCAGCTCTAGCGGGAGGCCCCGTCAGGATGAGCAGTTCTTC
CDR3 length: 16
J gene: TRBJ2-1
clone size: .
V gene: TRBV7-9
D gene: TRBD2

CDR3 protein: CASSPWGQGVHEQYF
CDR3 DNA: TGTGCCAGCAGCCCGTGGGGACAGGGGGTCCACGAGCAGTACTTC
CDR3 length: 15
J gene: TRBJ2-7
clone size: .
V gene: TRBV3-1/TRBV3-2
D gene: TRBD1

CDR3 protein: CASSFPGGNTEAFF
CDR3 DNA: TGTGCCAGTAGTTTTCCAGGGGGGAACACTGAAGCTTTCTTT
CDR3 length: 14
J gene: TRBJ1-1
clone size: .
V gene: TRBV19
D gene: TRBD1

CDR3 protein: CASSDSVSGGTEAFF
CDR3 DNA: TGTGCCAGCAGTGACTCCGTTTCAGGTGGCACTGAAGCTTTCTTT
CDR3 length: 15
J gene: TRBJ1-1
clone size: .
V gene: TRBV6-4
D gene: .

CDR3 protein: CASSSLDRGTLHF
CDR3 DNA: TGCGCCAGCAGCTCCTTGGACAGGGGCACCCTCCACTTT
CDR3 length: 13
J gene: TRBJ1-6
clone size: .
V gene: TRBV5-1
D gene: TRBD1

CDR3 protein: CASSPRGLDEQYF
CDR3 DNA: TGTGCCAGCAGCCCGAGGGGGCTCGACGAGCAGTACTTC
CDR3 length: 13
J gene: TRBJ2-7
clone size: .
V gene: TRBV7-9
D gene: TRBD1

CDR3 protein: CASSSGKGSAFF
CDR3 DNA: TGCGCCAGCAGTTCAGGGAAGGGTTCAGCTTTCTTT
CDR3 length: 12
J gene: TRBJ1-1
clone size: .
V gene: TRBV10-1
D gene: .

CDR3 protein: CASSVGVPQTTYEQYF
CDR3 DNA: TGTGCCAGCAGCGTAGGAGTCCCGCAGACAACCTACGAGCAGTACTTC
CDR3 length: 16
J gene: TRBJ2-7
clone size: .
V gene: TRBV9
D gene: .

CDR3 protein: CASSEAGVAGVHEQYF
CDR3 DNA: TGTGCCAGCAGTGAAGCTGGGGTAGCGGGAGTGCACGAGCAGTACTTC
CDR3 length: 16
J gene: TRBJ2-7
clone size: few
V gene: TRBV25-1
D gene: TRBD2

CDR3 protein: CATSDTRRDRSYEQYF
CDR3 DNA: TGTGCCACCAGTGACACAAGGCGGGACAGGAGCTACGAGCAGTACTTC
CDR3 length: 16
J gene: TRBJ2-7
clone size: once
V gene: TRBV24-1
D gene: TRBD1

CDR3 protein: CASSGQGNTEAFF
CDR3 DNA: TGTGCCAGTAGCGGGCAGGGGAACACTGAAGCTTTCTTT
CDR3 length: 13
J gene: TRBJ1-1
clone size: .
V gene: TRBV19
D gene: .

CDR3 protein: CASRFGGSSYNSPLHF
CDR3 DNA: TGTGCCAGCAGATTCGGGGGGAGCTCCTATAATTCACCCCTCCACTTT
CDR3 length: 16
J gene: TRBJ1-6
clone size: once
V gene: TRBV2
D gene: .

CDR3 protein: CAWSGPNTEAFF
CDR3 DNA: TGTGCCTGGAGTGGGCCTAACACTGAAGCTTTCTTT
CDR3 length: 12
J gene: TRBJ1-1
clone size: .
V gene: TRBV30
D gene: .

CDR3 protein: CASSSGQGPRNEKLFF
CDR3 DNA: TGTGCCAGTAGTTCGGGACAGGGTCCCCGAAATGAAAAACTGTTTTTT
CDR3 length: 16
J gene: TRBJ1-4
clone size: .
V gene: TRBV19
D gene: TRBD1

CDR3 protein: CASSLAVYYEQYF
CDR3 DNA: TGTGCCAGCAGTTTGGCAGTTTACTACGAGCAGTACTTC
CDR3 length: 13
J gene: TRBJ2-7
clone size: .
V gene: TRBV28
D gene: .

CDR3 protein: CASRPRGDYGYTF
CDR3 DNA: TGTGCCAGCAGACCCAGGGGGGACTATGGCTACACCTTC
CDR3 length: 13
J gene: TRBJ1-2
clone size: .
V gene: TRBV13
D gene: TRBD1

CDR3 protein: CASSFPTGTYETQYF
CDR3 DNA: TGTGCCAGCAGCTTCCCTACCGGGACATATGAGACCCAGTACTTC
CDR3 length: 15
J gene: TRBJ2-5
clone size: .
V gene: TRBV28
D gene: .

CDR3 protein: CASSQVGSPLHF
CDR3 DNA: TGCGCCAGCAGCCAAGTCGGGTCACCCCTCCACTTT
CDR3 length: 12
J gene: TRBJ1-6
clone size: few
V gene: TRBV4-3
D gene: .

CDR3 protein: CASSEGGPGTPNTEAFF
CDR3 DNA: TGTGCCAGCAGTGAAGGGGGACCCGGGACACCGAACACTGAAGCTTTCTTT
CDR3 length: 17
J gene: TRBJ1-1
clone size: .
V gene: TRBV2
D gene: .

CDR3 protein: CASSRDTGTSGLPISYEQYF
CDR3 DNA: TGCGCCAGCAGCCGAGACACCGGGACTAGCGGGTTACCCATCTCCTACGAGCAGTACTTC
CDR3 length: 20
J gene: TRBJ2-7
clone size: once
V gene: TRBV4-1
D gene: TRBD2

CDR3 protein: CASSLYSTNQPQHF
CDR3 DNA: TGTGCCAGCAGCTTATACAGTACTAATCAGCCCCAGCATTTT
CDR3 length: 14
J gene: TRBJ1-5
clone size: .
V gene: TRBV7-2
D gene: .

CDR3 protein: CASSQATAVASPYEQYF
CDR3 DNA: TGTGCCAGCAGCCAAGCCACAGCGGTAGCATCCCCCTACGAGCAGTACTTC
CDR3 length: 17
J gene: TRBJ2-7
clone size: once
V gene: TRBV3-1/TRBV3-2
D gene: .

CDR3 protein: CASSEWQGAFSNQPQHF
CDR3 DNA: TGTGCCAGCAGTGAATGGCAGGGGGCGTTTAGCAATCAGCCCCAGCATTTT
CDR3 length: 17
J gene: TRBJ1-5
clone size: once
V gene: TRBV6-1
D gene: TRBD1